This T cell receptor beta chain is drawn from a study of human thymus T cells. Study outcomes and limitations: Both thymic and peripheral blood repertoires showed apparently biased V and J usage.

To note about this clone: Its antigen is currently unknown.

Healthy Finnish infants having corrective surgery for congenital heart defects served as donors. An approximately 0.45-1 mL peripheral blood aliquot was taken intraoperatively from four of eight donors. No fixed cell number was used; all available blood leukocytes supplied DNA. The table came from immunoSEQ multiplex PCR; TCRdb's copy has only in-frame clones and leaves some out. This table has 45,000 to 75,000 clones, 94% appearing once. Deletions cut 3 bases from V and 2 bases from J, with 8 bases between. The CDR3 has 13 amino acids. Germline values: CDR1 MNHEY, CDR2 SMNVEV (reference sequence). This chain uses TRBV27 with TRBJ2-7; D might be TRBD1 (6 bases). The TCR comes from a boy younger than two with a congenital heart defect but otherwise immunologically healthy. Sequencing used blood. The CDR3 loop is CASSFAGAYEQYF. For the CDR3, the DNA is TGTGCCAGCAGTTTTGCAGGGGCCTACGAGCAGTACTTC.